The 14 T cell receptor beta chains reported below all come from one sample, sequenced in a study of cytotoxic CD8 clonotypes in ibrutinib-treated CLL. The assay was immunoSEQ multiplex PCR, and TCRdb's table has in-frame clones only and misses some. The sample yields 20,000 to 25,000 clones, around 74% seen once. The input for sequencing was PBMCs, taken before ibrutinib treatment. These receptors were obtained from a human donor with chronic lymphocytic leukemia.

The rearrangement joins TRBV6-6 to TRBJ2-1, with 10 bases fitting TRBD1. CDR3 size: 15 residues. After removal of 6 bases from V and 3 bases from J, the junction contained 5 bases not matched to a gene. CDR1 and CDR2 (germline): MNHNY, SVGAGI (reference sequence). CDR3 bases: TGTGCCAGCAGGCCTGGACAGGGGGGCTACAATGAGCAGTTCTTC. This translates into CASRPGQGGYNEQFF.

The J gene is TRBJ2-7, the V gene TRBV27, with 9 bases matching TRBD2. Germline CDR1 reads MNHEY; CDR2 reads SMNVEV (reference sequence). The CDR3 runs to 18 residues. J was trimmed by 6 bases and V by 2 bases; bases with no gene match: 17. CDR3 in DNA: TGTGCCAGCAGTTTAATAGGCCCTTGGCGGGAGGGGCGAGCCGAGCAGTACTTC. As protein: CASSLIGPWREGRAEQYF.

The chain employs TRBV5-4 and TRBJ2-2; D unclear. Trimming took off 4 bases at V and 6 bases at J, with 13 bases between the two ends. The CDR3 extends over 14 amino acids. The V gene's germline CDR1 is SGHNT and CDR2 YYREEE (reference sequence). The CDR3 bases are TGTGCCAGCAGCCCAGAATTGTACGCCGGGGAGCTGTTTTTT. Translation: CASSPELYAGELFF.

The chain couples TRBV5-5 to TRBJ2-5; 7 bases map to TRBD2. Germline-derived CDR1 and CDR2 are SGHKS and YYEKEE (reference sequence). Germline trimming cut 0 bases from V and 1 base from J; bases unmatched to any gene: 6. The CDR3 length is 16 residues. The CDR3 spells CASSLAGQRGQETQYF. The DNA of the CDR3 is TGTGCCAGCAGCTTGGCAGGCCAGCGGGGCCAAGAGACCCAGTACTTC.

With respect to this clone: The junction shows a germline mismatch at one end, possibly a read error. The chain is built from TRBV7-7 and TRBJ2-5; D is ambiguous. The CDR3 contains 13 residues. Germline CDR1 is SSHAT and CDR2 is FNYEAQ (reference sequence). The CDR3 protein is CASSLIPQETQYF. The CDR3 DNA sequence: TGTGCTAGCAGCTTAATCCCTCAAGAGACCCAGTACTTC.

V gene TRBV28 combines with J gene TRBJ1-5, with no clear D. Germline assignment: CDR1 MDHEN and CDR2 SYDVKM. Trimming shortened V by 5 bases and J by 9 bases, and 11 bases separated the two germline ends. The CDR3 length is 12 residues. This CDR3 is CASSELTGPQHF. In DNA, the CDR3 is TGTGCCAGCAGTGAATTGACTGGGCCCCAGCATTTT.

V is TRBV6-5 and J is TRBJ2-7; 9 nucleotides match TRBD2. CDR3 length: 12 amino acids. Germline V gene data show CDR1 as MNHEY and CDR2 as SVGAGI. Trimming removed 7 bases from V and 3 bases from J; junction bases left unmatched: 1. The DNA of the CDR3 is TGTGCCAGCAAGCGGGAGGACTACGAGCAGTACTTC. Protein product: CASKREDYEQYF.

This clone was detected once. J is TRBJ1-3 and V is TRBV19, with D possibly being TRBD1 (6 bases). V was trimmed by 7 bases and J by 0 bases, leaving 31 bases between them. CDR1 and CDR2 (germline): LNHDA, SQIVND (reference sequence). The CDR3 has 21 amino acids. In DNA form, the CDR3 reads TGTGCCAGTATCCCTCCCCTGGGCAGGGGCATCTCCAAGTACTCTGGAAACACCATATATTTT. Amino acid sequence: CASIPPLGRGISKYSGNTIYF.

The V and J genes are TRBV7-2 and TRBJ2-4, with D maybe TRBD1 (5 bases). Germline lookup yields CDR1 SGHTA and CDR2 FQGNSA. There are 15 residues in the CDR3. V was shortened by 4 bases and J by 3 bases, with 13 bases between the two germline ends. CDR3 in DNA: TGTGCCAGCAGCTCCCCAGGACAACTCAAAAACATTCAGTACTTC. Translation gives CASSSPGQLKNIQYF.

The CDR3 nucleotides read TGCGCCAGCAGCTTGACCATCCAGGGTGCCGGGGCCAACGTCCTGACTTTC. This encodes CASSLTIQGAGANVLTF. V gene TRBV5-1 combines with J gene TRBJ2-6; D may be TRBD1 (5 bases). The CDR3 is made up of 17 amino acids. V lost 1 base to trimming and J lost 4 bases, with 15 bases between them. The germline V gene encodes CDR1 SGHRS and CDR2 YFSETQ.

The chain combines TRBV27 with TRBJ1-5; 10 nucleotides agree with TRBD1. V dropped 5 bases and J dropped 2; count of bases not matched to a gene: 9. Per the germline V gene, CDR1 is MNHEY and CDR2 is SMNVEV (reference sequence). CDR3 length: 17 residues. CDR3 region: CASSPTRTGGGNQPQHF. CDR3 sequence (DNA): TGTGCCAGCAGTCCTACACGGACAGGGGGAGGCAATCAGCCCCAGCATTTT.

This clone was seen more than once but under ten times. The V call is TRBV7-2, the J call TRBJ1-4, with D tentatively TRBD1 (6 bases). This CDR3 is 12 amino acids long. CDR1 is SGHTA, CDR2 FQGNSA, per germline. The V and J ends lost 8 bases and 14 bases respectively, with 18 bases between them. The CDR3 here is CASSTRFGGLFF. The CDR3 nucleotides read TGTGCCAGCTCGACCAGGTTCGGGGGCCTGTTTTTT.

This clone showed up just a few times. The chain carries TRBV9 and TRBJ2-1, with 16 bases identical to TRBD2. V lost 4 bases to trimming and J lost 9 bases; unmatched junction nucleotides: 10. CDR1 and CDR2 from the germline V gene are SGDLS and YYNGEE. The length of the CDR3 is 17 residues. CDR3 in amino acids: CASSPLGTSGGVGEQFF. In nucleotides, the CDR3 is TGTGCCAGCAGCCCGTTAGGGACTAGCGGGGGGGTCGGTGAGCAGTTCTTC. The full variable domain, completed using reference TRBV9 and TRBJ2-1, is DSGVTQTPKHLITATGQRVTLRCSPRSGDLSVYWYQQSLDQGLQFLIQYYNGEERAKGNILERFSAQQFPDLHSELNLSSLELGDSALYFCASSPLGTSGGVGEQFFGPGTRLTVL.

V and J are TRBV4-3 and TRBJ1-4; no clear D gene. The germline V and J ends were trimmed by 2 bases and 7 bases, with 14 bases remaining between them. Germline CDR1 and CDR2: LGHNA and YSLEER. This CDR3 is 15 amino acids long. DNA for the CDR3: TGCGCCAGCAGCCAAATATGGGGTTGGGGTGAAAAACTGTTTTTT. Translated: CASSQIWGWGEKLFF.